This is a list of T cell receptor beta chains from one sample in a study of blood T cell repertoires in COVID-19. The assay was immunoSEQ multiplex PCR, and TCRdb's table has in-frame clones only and misses some. This sample has about 230,000 clones, with 89% found just once. Sample: PBMCs or T cells enriched from blood (not recorded which). Receptors were obtained from a woman between 25 and 40 years old with acute COVID-19. The CDR3 runs from the conserved cysteine through the conserved F or W. The D gene is left open where the match is weak. Rows give clone size only sometimes, using once, few, many, or a class for an expanded clone.

TRBD1	15	TRBV28	TRBJ2-3	.	CASIKEGAWVDTQYF	TGTGCCAGCATCAAAGAGGGGGCCTGGGTAGATACGCAGTATTTT
TRBD1	13	TRBV6-4	TRBJ2-1	.	CASSGKQGNEQFF	TGTGCCAGCAGTGGGAAACAGGGGAATGAGCAGTTCTTC
.	16	TRBV5-1	TRBJ1-3	.	CASSLGASSSGNTIYF	TGCGCCAGCAGCTTGGGGGCCTCGTCCTCTGGAAACACCATATATTTT
TRBD2	15	TRBV7-2	TRBJ2-2	.	CASPPAGRNTGELFF	TGTGCCAGCCCCCCAGCGGGGAGAAACACCGGGGAGCTGTTTTTT
.	14	TRBV5-1	TRBJ1-2	.	CASSTRLGAGGYTF	TGCGCCAGCAGCACACGACTGGGGGCGGGTGGCTACACCTTC
.	13	TRBV24-1	TRBJ1-2	once	CATSDDMARGYTF	TGTGCCACCAGTGATGACATGGCGCGTGGCTACACCTTC
TRBD2	15	TRBV7-9	TRBJ2-1	.	CADLPASGRYNEQFF	TGTGCCGATCTACCCGCTAGCGGGAGGTACAATGAGCAGTTCTTC
TRBD1	13	TRBV3-1/TRBV3-2	TRBJ1-1	.	CASSPRTGGSAFF	TGTGCCAGCAGCCCGAGGACAGGGGGTTCGGCTTTCTTT
.	14	TRBV5-4	TRBJ2-7	.	CASSLGGGSDEQYF	TGTGCCAGCAGCTTAGGAGGGGGCTCCGACGAGCAGTACTTC
.	14	TRBV5-6	TRBJ1-1	.	CASLWGGTGYEAFF	TGTGCCAGCCTTTGGGGGGGTACCGGATATGAAGCTTTCTTT
.	13	TRBV30	TRBJ1-3	.	CAWILSSGNTIYF	TGTGCCTGGATTCTGTCCTCTGGAAACACCATATATTTT
.	14	TRBV11-2	TRBJ1-1	.	CASSPHIMNTEAFF	TGTGCCAGCAGCCCACATATCATGAACACTGAAGCTTTCTTT
.	16	TRBV10-2	TRBJ2-3	.	CASSDPTGPVTDTQYF	TGCGCCAGCAGTGACCCGACAGGCCCAGTAACAGATACGCAGTATTTT
TRBD1	13	TRBV5-1	TRBJ1-2	.	CATRPKGAYGYTF	TGCGCCACCCGTCCCAAGGGGGCGTATGGCTACACCTTC
TRBD1	14	TRBV15	TRBJ1-6	.	CATSMDRGNSPLHF	TGTGCCACCAGCATGGACAGGGGAAATTCACCCCTCCACTTT
.	16	TRBV29-1	TRBJ1-4	.	CSVDRGRTATNEKLFF	TGCAGCGTTGACAGGGGTAGGACCGCAACTAATGAAAAACTGTTTTTT
TRBD1	15	TRBV7-9	TRBJ1-6	.	CASSSKQGEHSPLHF	TGTGCCAGCAGCTCCAAACAGGGGGAACATTCACCCCTCCACTTT
.	15	TRBV10-1	TRBJ1-6	.	CASRKQGSYNSPLHF	TGCGCCAGCAGGAAACAGGGTTCCTATAATTCACCCCTCCACTTT
TRBD2	17	TRBV5-1	TRBJ2-1	.	CASSLDPSLAVYNEQFF	TGCGCCAGCAGCCTGGACCCGAGCCTAGCGGTTTACAATGAGCAGTTCTTC